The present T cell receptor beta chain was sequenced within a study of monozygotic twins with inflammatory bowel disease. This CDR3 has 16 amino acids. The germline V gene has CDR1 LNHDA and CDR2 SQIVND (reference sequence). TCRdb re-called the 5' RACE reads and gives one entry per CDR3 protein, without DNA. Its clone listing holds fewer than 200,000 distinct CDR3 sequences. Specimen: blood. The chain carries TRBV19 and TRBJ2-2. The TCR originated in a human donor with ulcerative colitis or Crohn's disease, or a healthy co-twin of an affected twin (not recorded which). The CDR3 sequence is CASSIVLIANTGELFF.